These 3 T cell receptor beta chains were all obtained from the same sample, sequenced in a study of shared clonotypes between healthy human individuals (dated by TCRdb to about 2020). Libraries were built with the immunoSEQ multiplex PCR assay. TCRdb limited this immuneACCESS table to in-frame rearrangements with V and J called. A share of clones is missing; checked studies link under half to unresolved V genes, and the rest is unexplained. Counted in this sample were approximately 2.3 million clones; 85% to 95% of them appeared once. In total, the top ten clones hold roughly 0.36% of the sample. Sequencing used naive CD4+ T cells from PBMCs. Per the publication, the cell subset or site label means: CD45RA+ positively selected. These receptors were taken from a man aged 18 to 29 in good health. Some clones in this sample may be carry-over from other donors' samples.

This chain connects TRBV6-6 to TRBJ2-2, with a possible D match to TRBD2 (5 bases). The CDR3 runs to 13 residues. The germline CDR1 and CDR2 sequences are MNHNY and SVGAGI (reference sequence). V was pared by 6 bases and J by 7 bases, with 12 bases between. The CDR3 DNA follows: TGTGCCAGCAGCCGACTACCGAGCGGGGAGCTGTTTTTT. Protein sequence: CASSRLPSGELFF.

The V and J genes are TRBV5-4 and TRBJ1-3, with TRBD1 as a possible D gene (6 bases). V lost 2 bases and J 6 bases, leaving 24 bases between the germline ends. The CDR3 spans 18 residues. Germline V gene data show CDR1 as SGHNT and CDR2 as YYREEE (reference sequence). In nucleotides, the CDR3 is TGTGCCAGCAGCTTTGGGGGCGCGGCGGGACAAGGTCCAAACACCATATATTTT. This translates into CASSFGGAAGQGPNTIYF.

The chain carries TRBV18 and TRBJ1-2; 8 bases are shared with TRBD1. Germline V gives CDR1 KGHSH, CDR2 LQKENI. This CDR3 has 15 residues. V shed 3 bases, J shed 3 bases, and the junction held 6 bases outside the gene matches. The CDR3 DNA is TGTGCCAGCTCACCCTGGACAGGGAGTGACTATGGCTACACCTTC. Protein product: CASSPWTGSDYGYTF.